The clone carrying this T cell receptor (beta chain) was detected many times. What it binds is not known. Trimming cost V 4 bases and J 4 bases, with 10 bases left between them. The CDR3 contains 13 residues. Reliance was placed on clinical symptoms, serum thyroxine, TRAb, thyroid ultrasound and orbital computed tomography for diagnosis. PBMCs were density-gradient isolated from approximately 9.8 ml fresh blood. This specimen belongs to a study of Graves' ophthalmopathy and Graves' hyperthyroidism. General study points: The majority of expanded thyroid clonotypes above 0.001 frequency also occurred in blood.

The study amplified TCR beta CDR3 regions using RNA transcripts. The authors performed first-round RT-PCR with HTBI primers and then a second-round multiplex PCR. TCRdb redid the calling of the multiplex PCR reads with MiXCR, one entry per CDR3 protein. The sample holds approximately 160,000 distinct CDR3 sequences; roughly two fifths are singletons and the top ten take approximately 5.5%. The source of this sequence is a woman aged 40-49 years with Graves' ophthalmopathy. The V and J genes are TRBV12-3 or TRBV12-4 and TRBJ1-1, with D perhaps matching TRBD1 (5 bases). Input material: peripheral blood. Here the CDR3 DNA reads TGTGCCAGCAGTTCAGGGTATCTCACTGAAGCTTTCTTT. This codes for CASSSGYLTEAFF.